A selection of T cell receptor beta chains follows, all from one sample in a study of human thymus T cells. This table comes from immunoSEQ multiplex PCR, and its TCRdb copy is limited to in-frame clones, with some not included. The table records fewer than 85,000 clones, 95% of them present only once. Input material: thymus tissue. These receptors originate from a girl under three years old with a congenital heart defect but otherwise immunologically healthy. CDR3s include the opening cysteine and the closing phenylalanine or tryptophan. A D gene is named only where the DNA matches it firmly. Not every row has a clone size; where given, it reads once, few, many or a size class.

CDR3 length	D gene	V gene	J gene	clone size	CDR3 protein	CDR3 DNA
14	-	TRBV7-6	TRBJ2-5	-	CASSQGQAQETQYF	TGTGCCAGCAGCCAGGGACAAGCACAAGAGACCCAGTACTTC
13	-	TRBV5-1	TRBJ1-1	-	CASSLVPGVQAFF	TGCGCCAGCAGCTTGGTTCCGGGGGTGCAGGCTTTCTTT
18	TRBD1	TRBV13	TRBJ1-2	-	CASSLWTRQGWRNYGYTF	TGTGCCAGCAGCTTATGGACTAGACAGGGGTGGAGGAACTATGGCTACACCTTC
13	-	TRBV25-1	TRBJ2-5	-	CASRPADYETQYF	TGTGCCAGCAGACCGGCGGATTACGAGACCCAGTACTTC
14	TRBD1	TRBV18	TRBJ1-5	-	CASSPETGGQPQHF	TGTGCCAGCTCACCGGAAACAGGGGGCCAGCCCCAGCATTTT
16	TRBD2	TRBV9	TRBJ2-1	-	CASHLIAGFHDNEQFF	TGTGCCAGCCACCTGATAGCGGGGTTTCACGACAATGAGCAGTTCTTC
14	TRBD1	TRBV19	TRBJ2-5	-	CASTTGEDRETQYF	TGTGCCAGTACGACAGGGGAGGACAGAGAGACCCAGTACTTC
13	-	TRBV11-2	TRBJ2-1	-	CASSWTAAWVQFF	TGTGCCAGCAGCTGGACGGCAGCCTGGGTGCAGTTCTTC
16	-	TRBV5-6	TRBJ1-4	once	CASSPSSYRVYEKLFF	TGTGCCAGCAGCCCTTCTTCGTATAGGGTTTATGAAAAACTGTTTTTT
16	TRBD1	TRBV5-8	TRBJ1-5	-	CASSLRGGQGDQPQHF	TGTGCCAGCAGCTTGCGCGGCGGACAGGGGGACCAGCCCCAGCATTTT
16	TRBD1	TRBV14	TRBJ1-4	once	CASSQGDRARNEKLFF	TGTGCCAGCAGCCAAGGGGACAGAGCAAGGAACGAAAAACTGTTTTTT
18	TRBD1	TRBV14	TRBJ2-5	-	CASSYRTGGSRAGETQYF	TGTGCCAGCAGCTACCGAACAGGGGGTTCCCGGGCTGGGGAGACCCAGTACTTC
14	-	TRBV28	TRBJ1-2	few	CASSQTGPRPCYTF	TGTGCCAGCAGTCAAACAGGCCCCCGGCCATGCTACACCTTC
18	-	TRBV30	TRBJ1-1	-	CAWSVRTSGGPWNTEAFF	TGTGCCTGGAGTGTACGTACCAGCGGGGGGCCCTGGAACACTGAAGCTTTCTTT
13	-	TRBV27	TRBJ2-5	-	CASRPVGRETQYF	TGTGCCAGCAGGCCGGTGGGCCGCGAGACCCAGTACTTC
17	TRBD2	TRBV27	TRBJ2-7	-	CASSQTAGRKGPYEQYF	TGTGCCAGCAGCCAAACAGCGGGACGAAAGGGTCCCTACGAGCAGTACTTC
16	-	TRBV5-1	TRBJ2-1	-	CASGLQRTGASGEQFF	TGCGCCAGCGGCCTACAGCGCACAGGCGCCTCAGGTGAGCAGTTCTTC
12	-	TRBV6-5	TRBJ2-5	-	CASGPHGETQYF	TGTGCCAGCGGACCGCATGGAGAGACCCAGTACTTC
12	-	TRBV14	TRBJ2-2	once	CASSARDGELFF	TGTGCCAGCAGCGCCAGGGACGGGGAGCTGTTTTTT
14	-	TRBV30	TRBJ2-5	-	CAWSPGRNQETQYF	TGTGCCTGGAGCCCGGGACGGAACCAAGAGACCCAGTACTTC
17	TRBD2	TRBV14	TRBJ2-5	-	CASSQVSRTSGQETQYF	TGTGCCAGCAGCCAAGTGTCCAGGACTAGCGGACAAGAGACCCAGTACTTC
14	TRBD1	TRBV12-5	TRBJ1-5	-	CASGLDRVGQPQHF	TGTGCTAGTGGCCTAGACAGGGTTGGGCAGCCCCAGCATTTT
18	-	TRBV5-6	TRBJ2-7	once	CASSLVGKRTRAPYEQYF	TGTGCCAGCAGCTTGGTTGGGAAGAGGACGAGGGCCCCCTACGAGCAGTACTTC
13	-	TRBV10-1	TRBJ1-1	few	CASSELVGTEAFF	TGCGCCAGCAGTGAGTTAGTAGGCACTGAAGCTTTCTTT
16	-	TRBV7-8	TRBJ1-3	-	CASSLVPGSSGNTIYF	TGTGCCAGCAGCTTAGTGCCGGGTTCCTCTGGAAACACCATATATTTT
16	TRBD1	TRBV15	TRBJ1-2	once	CATSRDGSTGNYGYTF	TGTGCCACCAGCAGAGATGGGTCGACAGGGAACTATGGCTACACCTTC
13	-	TRBV2	TRBJ1-2	-	CASTPTDDYGYTF	TGTGCCAGCACCCCGACAGATGACTATGGCTACACCTTC
16	-	TRBV27	TRBJ1-1	-	CASSNAGRVGLTEAFF	TGTGCCAGCAGCAACGCGGGGAGGGTGGGGTTGACTGAAGCTTTCTTT
16	TRBD2	TRBV27	TRBJ2-1	-	CASSRYQREGPNEQFF	TGTGCCAGCAGTCGGTACCAGCGGGAGGGCCCGAATGAGCAGTTCTTC
15	TRBD2	TRBV7-6	TRBJ2-5	once	CASTPSGAGQETQYF	TGTGCCAGCACCCCTAGCGGGGCCGGCCAAGAGACCCAGTACTTC
15	-	TRBV5-1	TRBJ2-5	once	CASSLSPSNQETQYF	TGCGCCAGCAGCTTGAGCCCCAGTAACCAAGAGACCCAGTACTTC
16	TRBD2	TRBV7-2	TRBJ2-1	-	CASSLPREREYNEQFF	TGTGCCAGCAGCCTACCCCGCGAGCGGGAATACAATGAGCAGTTCTTC
16	TRBD2	TRBV10-1	TRBJ2-1	-	CASSEEAGGPYNEQFF	TGCGCCAGCAGTGAAGAGGCGGGAGGTCCCTACAATGAGCAGTTCTTC
15	TRBD2	TRBV5-6	TRBJ2-1	-	CASSLVTSGTIEQFF	TGTGCCAGCAGCTTGGTAACTAGCGGGACGATTGAGCAGTTCTTC
15	-	TRBV28	TRBJ2-3	-	CASSLPSYSTDTQYF	TGTGCCAGCAGTTTACCGTCATATAGCACAGATACGCAGTATTTT
16	TRBD1	TRBV6-6	TRBJ2-1	-	CASSYSVRDRANEQFF	TGTGCCAGCAGTTACTCGGTTCGGGACAGGGCTAATGAGCAGTTCTTC
16	-	TRBV19	TRBJ2-7	-	CASSPFNSHLSYEQYF	TGTGCCAGTAGTCCATTTAACAGCCACCTCTCCTACGAGCAGTACTTC
15	TRBD1	TRBV2	TRBJ1-3	-	CATGQGDIFGNTIYF	TGTGCCACTGGACAGGGGGATATCTTTGGAAACACCATATATTTT
13	TRBD1	TRBV4-1	TRBJ2-7	once	CASSRDRVYEQYF	TGCGCCAGCAGCCGGGACAGGGTCTACGAGCAGTACTTC
12	-	TRBV5-8	TRBJ1-2	few	CASSLQGDGYTF	TGTGCCAGCAGCTTACAGGGTGATGGCTACACCTTC
18	-	TRBV7-2	TRBJ2-7	-	CASSLRGEAVFRHYEQYF	TGTGCCAGCAGCTTACGAGGCGAGGCGGTTTTTAGGCATTACGAGCAGTACTTC
16	TRBD1	TRBV18	TRBJ2-7	-	CASSRKTGGNSYEQYF	TGTGCCAGCTCTCGCAAAACAGGGGGGAACTCCTACGAGCAGTACTTC
17	-	TRBV4-3	TRBJ2-1	-	CASSQYPGTVNYNEQFF	TGCGCCAGCAGCCAGTATCCCGGGACTGTAAATTACAATGAGCAGTTCTTC
13	TRBD1	TRBV5-4	TRBJ1-2	-	CASSPTGGWGYTF	TGTGCCAGCAGCCCGACAGGGGGCTGGGGCTACACCTTC
14	TRBD1	TRBV19	TRBJ1-5	-	CASSKVQGGQPQHF	TGTGCCAGTAGTAAGGTTCAGGGGGGTCAGCCCCAGCATTTT
17	-	TRBV4-3	TRBJ2-3	-	CASSRGIRDGPTDTQYF	TGCGCCAGCAGCCGGGGAATCCGGGACGGACCCACAGATACGCAGTATTTT
19	-	TRBV6-1	TRBJ2-7	once	CASSEALEGSPMNLYEQYF	TGTGCCAGCAGTGAAGCGCTGGAGGGTAGCCCGATGAATCTCTACGAGCAGTACTTC
14	-	TRBV2	TRBJ2-7	-	CASSPSGGAYEQYF	TGTGCCAGCAGTCCTAGTGGGGGCGCGTACGAGCAGTACTTC
17	-	TRBV28	TRBJ1-5	-	CASSPASGGRREQPQHF	TGTGCCAGCAGTCCAGCCTCTGGGGGGCGCCGGGAGCAGCCCCAGCATTTT
16	-	TRBV11-2	TRBJ2-2	-	CASSLGVGRSTGELFF	TGTGCCAGCAGCTTAGGGGTGGGGAGGTCAACCGGGGAGCTGTTTTTT
15	TRBD2	TRBV5-5	TRBJ2-7	-	CASSLGTSGSYEQYF	TGTGCCAGCAGCCTGGGGACTAGCGGGAGCTACGAGCAGTACTTC